Listed below are T cell receptor beta chains from one sample, sequenced in a study of blood T cell repertoires in COVID-19. The data were produced by immunoSEQ multiplex PCR, yet TCRdb's version contains in-frame clones alone and is incomplete. Of approximately 26,000 clones listed, about four fifths are singletons. Sequenced material: peripheral blood. All receptors come from an elderly man with active or convalescent COVID-19. Both conserved end residues are part of each CDR3. Each record gives: V gene, J gene, CDR3 length, CDR3 protein.

v_gene: TRBV5-1; j_gene: TRBJ1-2; len: 13; CDR3aa: CASRESVSYGYTF
v_gene: TRBV5-1; j_gene: TRBJ1-2; len: 12; CDR3aa: CASRSRDNGYTF
v_gene: TRBV29-1; j_gene: TRBJ2-3; len: 13; CDR3aa: CSVDGESTDTQYF
v_gene: TRBV11-2; j_gene: TRBJ2-1; len: 19; CDR3aa: CASSSIRNLAGGVYNEQFF
v_gene: TRBV18; j_gene: TRBJ1-5; len: 14; CDR3aa: CASSPQQGNQPQHF
v_gene: TRBV19; j_gene: TRBJ1-2; len: 13; CDR3aa: CASSQDRALGYTF
v_gene: TRBV7-2; j_gene: TRBJ2-7; len: 15; CDR3aa: CASSHRTSGLYEQYF
v_gene: TRBV5-6; j_gene: TRBJ2-1; len: 16; CDR3aa: CASSLGGQGSHNEQFF
v_gene: TRBV6-5; j_gene: TRBJ1-1; len: 13; CDR3aa: CASSYDRGTEAFF
v_gene: TRBV18; j_gene: TRBJ1-4; len: 18; CDR3aa: CASSPRDSIHATNEKLFF
v_gene: TRBV7-2; j_gene: TRBJ2-3; len: 15; CDR3aa: CASSYLGQDTDTQYF
v_gene: TRBV2; j_gene: TRBJ2-1; len: 16; CDR3aa: CASSELAGGRYNEQFF
v_gene: TRBV5-1; j_gene: TRBJ1-2; len: 14; CDR3aa: CASSISGTGGGYTF
v_gene: TRBV5-1; j_gene: TRBJ2-5; len: 13; CDR3aa: CASSFILQETQYF